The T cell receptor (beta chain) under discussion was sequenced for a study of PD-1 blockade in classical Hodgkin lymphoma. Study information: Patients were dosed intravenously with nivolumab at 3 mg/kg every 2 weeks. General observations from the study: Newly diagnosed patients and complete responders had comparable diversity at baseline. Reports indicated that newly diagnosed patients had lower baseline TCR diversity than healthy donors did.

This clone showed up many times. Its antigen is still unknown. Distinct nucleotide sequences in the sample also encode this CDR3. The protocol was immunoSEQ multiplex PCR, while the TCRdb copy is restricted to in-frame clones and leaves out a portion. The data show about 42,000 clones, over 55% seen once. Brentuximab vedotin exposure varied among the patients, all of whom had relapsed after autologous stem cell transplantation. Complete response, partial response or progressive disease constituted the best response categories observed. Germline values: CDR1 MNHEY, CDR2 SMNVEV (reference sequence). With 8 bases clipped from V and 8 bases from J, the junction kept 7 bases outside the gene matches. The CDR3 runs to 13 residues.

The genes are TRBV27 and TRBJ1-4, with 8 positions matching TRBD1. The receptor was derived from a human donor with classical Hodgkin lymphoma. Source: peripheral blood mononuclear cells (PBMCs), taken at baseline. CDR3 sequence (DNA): TGTGCCAGCTCCGGGACAGGCTCAGAAAAACTGTTTTTT. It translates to CASSGTGSEKLFF.